This T cell receptor beta chain was profiled in a study of blood T cell repertoires in COVID-19. Overall study context: PBMCs, B-cell-depleted T cells, or T cells were the source of the cDNA or gDNA that made up the material.

The J segment lost 2 bases and the V segment lost 4 bases, leaving 3 bases of the junction unmatched. The CDR3 is 14 residues long. Looked up from germline, CDR1 is MNHEY and CDR2 is SVGEGT. In the original workflow: Nucleated cell number was recorded as an estimate derived from reference gene primer amplification. The table came from immunoSEQ multiplex PCR; TCRdb's copy has only in-frame clones and leaves some out. From that table come the V and J calls and clone size; the DNA was used to work out D and trimming. The table lists over 45,000 clones, 80% of them singletons. This TCR was sampled from a man aged 60-69 years with acute or convalescent COVID-19. V usage is TRBV6-2 or TRBV6-3 and J usage is TRBJ2-3; 7 positions match TRBD2. Sequencing was done on a sample of peripheral blood. The CDR3 DNA follows: TGTGCCAGCAGTTCCGGGGGGACCACAGATACGCAGTATTTT. Encoded protein: CASSSGGTTDTQYF.